The entry below describes one TCR beta chain. Its antigen is undetermined. The sequenced template was cDNA made from the entire isolated RNA. TCRdb's copy holds only in-frame clones and misses some; the assay was immunoSEQ multiplex PCR. The sample lists fewer than 350,000 clones, approximately 16% seen once, with 0.015% in the top ten. The CDR3 contains 16 residues. The V and J ends lost 1 base and 4 bases, in that order; junction bases with no gene match: 5. The germline V gene encodes CDR1 SGHRS and CDR2 YFSETQ. The data derive from a study of beta chain features in type 1 diabetes. Study-level findings and limits: Researchers reported that naive, central memory and Treg TCRB repertoires appeared more similar in patients than in healthy donors. Moderate yet significant TCRB CDR3 shortening was seen in Type 1 diabetes patients in all four CD4+ subsets.

The sequence was obtained from a man between 18 and 35 years old with type 1 diabetes. The genes are TRBV5-1 and TRBJ2-3, with 11 bases that match TRBD1. Sequencing input: naive CD4+ T cells from blood. This CDR3 reads CASSLSPGQGADTQYF. CDR3 bases: TGCGCCAGCAGCTTGTCGCCGGGACAGGGGGCAGATACGCAGTATTTT.